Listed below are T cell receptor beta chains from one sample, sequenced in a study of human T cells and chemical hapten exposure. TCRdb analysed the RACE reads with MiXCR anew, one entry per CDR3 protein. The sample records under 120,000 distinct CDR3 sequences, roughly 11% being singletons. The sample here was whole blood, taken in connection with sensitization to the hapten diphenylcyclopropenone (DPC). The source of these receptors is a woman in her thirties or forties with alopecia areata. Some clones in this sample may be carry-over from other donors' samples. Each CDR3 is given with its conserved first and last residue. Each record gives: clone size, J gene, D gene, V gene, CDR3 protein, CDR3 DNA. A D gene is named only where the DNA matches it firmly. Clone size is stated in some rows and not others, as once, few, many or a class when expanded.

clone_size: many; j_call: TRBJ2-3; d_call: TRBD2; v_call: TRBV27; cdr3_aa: CASSFYRGPPTGTSGRWGTDTQYF; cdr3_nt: TGTGCCAGCAGTTTCTACAGGGGGCCCCCGACCGGGACTAGCGGGAGGTGGGGCACAGATACGCAGTATTTT
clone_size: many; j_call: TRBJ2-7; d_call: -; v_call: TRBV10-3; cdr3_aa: CAIRPQGTASYEQYF; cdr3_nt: TGTGCCATCAGGCCTCAGGGGACCGCCTCCTACGAGCAGTACTTC
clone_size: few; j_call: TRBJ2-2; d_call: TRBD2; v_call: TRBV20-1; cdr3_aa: CSATHTSGGNTGELFF; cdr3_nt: TGCAGTGCCACGCATACTAGCGGGGGTAACACCGGGGAGCTGTTTTTT
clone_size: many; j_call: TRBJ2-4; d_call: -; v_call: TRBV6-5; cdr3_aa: CASSWARVSAKNIQYF; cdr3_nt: TGTGCCAGCAGCTGGGCCCGGGTCTCTGCCAAAAACATTCAGTACTTC
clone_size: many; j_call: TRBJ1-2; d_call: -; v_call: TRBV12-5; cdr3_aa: CASGLAGVRGYGYTF; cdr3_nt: TGTGCTAGTGGTTTGGCCGGGGTACGGGGCTATGGCTACACCTTC
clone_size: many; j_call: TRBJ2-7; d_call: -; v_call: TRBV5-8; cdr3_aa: CASSPVLGVGYEQYF; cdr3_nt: TGTGCCAGCAGCCCGGTCCTGGGGGTTGGGTACGAGCAGTACTTC
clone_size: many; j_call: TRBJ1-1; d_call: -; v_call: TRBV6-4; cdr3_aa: CASSVDSYTEAFF; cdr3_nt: TGTGCCAGCAGTGTAGACAGTTACACTGAAGCTTTCTTT
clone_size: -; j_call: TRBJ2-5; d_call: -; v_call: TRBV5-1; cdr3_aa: CASSPDSPDETQYF; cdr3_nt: TGCGCCAGCAGTCCGGACAGCCCGGACGAGACCCAGTACTTC
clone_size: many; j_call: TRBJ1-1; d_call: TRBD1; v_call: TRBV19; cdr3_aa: CASSIDEDRDRDEAFF; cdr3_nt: TGTGCCAGTAGTATAGATGAGGACAGGGATCGGGATGAAGCTTTCTTT
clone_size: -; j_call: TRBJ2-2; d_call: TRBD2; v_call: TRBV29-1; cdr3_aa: CSVYNEAGGPNTGELFF; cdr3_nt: TGCAGCGTGTACAATGAGGCGGGAGGGCCGAACACCGGGGAGCTGTTTTTT
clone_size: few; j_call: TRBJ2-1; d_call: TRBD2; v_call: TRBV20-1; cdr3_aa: CSAIPGTSSNEQFF; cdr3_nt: TGCAGTGCTATTCCCGGGACTAGCAGTAATGAGCAGTTCTTC
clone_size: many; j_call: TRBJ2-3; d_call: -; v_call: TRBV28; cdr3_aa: CASSSGTFSTDTQYF; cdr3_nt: TGTGCCAGCAGTTCCGGGACATTCAGCACAGATACGCAGTATTTT
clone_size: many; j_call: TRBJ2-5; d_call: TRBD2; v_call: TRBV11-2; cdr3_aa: CASSLLVGGQETQYF; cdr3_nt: TGTGCCAGCAGCTTACTCGTGGGAGGGCAAGAGACCCAGTACTTC
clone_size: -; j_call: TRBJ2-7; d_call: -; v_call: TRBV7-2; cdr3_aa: CASSPPRASSYEQYF; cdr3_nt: TGTGCCAGCAGCCCCCCCCGGGCAAGCTCCTACGAGCAGTACTTC
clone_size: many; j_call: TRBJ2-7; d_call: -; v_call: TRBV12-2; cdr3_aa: CASRPWTGRMGLATYEQYF; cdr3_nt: TGTGCAAGTCGCCCCTGGACAGGAAGAATGGGACTAGCAACCTACGAGCAGTACTTC
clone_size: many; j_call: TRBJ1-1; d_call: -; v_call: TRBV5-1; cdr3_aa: CASSLLVVGARGTEAFF; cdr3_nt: TGCGCCAGCAGCCTCTTGGTTGTAGGGGCTCGGGGCACTGAAGCTTTCTTT
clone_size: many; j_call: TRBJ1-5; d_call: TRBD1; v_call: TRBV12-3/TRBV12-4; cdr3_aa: CASSLRQGAVQPQHF; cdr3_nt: TGTGCCAGCAGTCTCCGACAGGGGGCGGTTCAGCCCCAGCATTTT
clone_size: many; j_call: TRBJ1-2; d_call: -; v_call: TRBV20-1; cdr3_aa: CSARWPGVAYGYTF; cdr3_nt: TGCAGTGCTAGGTGGCCTGGGGTCGCCTATGGCTACACCTTC
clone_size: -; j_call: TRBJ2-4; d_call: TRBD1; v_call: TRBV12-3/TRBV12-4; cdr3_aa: CASTLGQGNIQYF; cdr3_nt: TGTGCCAGCACCTTAGGACAGGGGAACATTCAGTACTTC
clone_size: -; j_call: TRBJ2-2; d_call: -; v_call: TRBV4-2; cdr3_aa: CASSQDLRGAGELFF; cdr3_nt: TGTGCCAGCAGCCAAGATCTCCGTGGTGCCGGGGAGCTGTTTTTT
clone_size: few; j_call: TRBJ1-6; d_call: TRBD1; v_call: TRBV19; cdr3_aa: CASATRGQLNSPLHF; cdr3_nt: TGTGCCAGTGCTACGCGGGGACAGCTCAATTCACCCCTCCACTTT
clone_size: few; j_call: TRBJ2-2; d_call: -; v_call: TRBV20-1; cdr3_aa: CSATPEITNTGELFF; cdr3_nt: TGCAGTGCTACCCCGGAAATCACGAACACCGGGGAGCTGTTTTTT
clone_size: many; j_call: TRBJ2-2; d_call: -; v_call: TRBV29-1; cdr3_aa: CSVMGPGELFF; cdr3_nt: TGCAGCGTGATGGGTCCCGGGGAGCTGTTTTTT
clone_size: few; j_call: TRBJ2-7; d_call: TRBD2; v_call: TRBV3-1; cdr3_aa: CASSLGSGSKSNEQYF; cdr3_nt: TGTGCCAGCAGCCTCGGTAGCGGGAGTAAAAGCAACGAGCAGTACTTC
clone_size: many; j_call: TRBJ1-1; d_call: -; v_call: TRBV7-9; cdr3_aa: CASSFGAEAFF; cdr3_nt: TGTGCCAGCAGCTTCGGGGCTGAAGCTTTCTTT
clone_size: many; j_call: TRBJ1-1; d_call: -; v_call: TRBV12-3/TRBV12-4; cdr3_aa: CASSPRQEGGAFF; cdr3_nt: TGTGCCAGCAGTCCCCGACAGGAAGGGGGGGCTTTCTTT
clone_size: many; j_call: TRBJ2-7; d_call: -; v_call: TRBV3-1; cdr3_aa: CASSQKGGLSNYEQYF; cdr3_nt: TGTGCCAGCAGCCAAAAGGGAGGACTGTCGAACTACGAGCAGTACTTC
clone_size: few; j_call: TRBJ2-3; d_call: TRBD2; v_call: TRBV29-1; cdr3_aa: CSVTGLAGVADTQYF; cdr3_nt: TGCAGCGTGACGGGACTAGCGGGAGTGGCAGATACGCAGTATTTT
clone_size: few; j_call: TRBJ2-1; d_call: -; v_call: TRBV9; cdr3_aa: CASSVAPTASYNEQFF; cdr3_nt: TGTGCCAGCAGCGTCGCCCCGACAGCCTCCTACAATGAGCAGTTCTTC
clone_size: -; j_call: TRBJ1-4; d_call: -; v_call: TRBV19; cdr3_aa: CASSTYRVSEKLFF; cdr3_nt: TGTGCCAGTAGTACCTACAGGGTTTCCGAAAAACTGTTTTTT
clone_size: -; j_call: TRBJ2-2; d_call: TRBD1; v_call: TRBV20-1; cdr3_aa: CSATGTGGAGELFF; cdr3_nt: TGCAGTGCTACCGGGACAGGGGGTGCCGGGGAGCTGTTTTTT
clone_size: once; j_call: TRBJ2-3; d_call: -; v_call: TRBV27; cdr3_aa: CASSSRRFGDTQYF; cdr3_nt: TGTGCCAGCAGTTCCCGCCGTTTTGGGGATACGCAGTATTTT
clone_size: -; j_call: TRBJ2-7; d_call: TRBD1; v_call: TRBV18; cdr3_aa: CASSPPGQGFHEQYF; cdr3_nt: TGTGCCAGCTCCCCCCCCGGACAGGGTTTCCACGAGCAGTACTTC
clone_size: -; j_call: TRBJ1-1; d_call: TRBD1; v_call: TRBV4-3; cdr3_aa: CASSQVEGAGAFF; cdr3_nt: TGCGCCAGCAGCCAGGTTGAGGGGGCGGGGGCTTTCTTT
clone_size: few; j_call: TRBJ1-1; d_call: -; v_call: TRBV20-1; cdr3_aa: CSARGRQGYTEAFF; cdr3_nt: TGCAGTGCTAGAGGGCGTCAGGGGTACACTGAAGCTTTCTTT
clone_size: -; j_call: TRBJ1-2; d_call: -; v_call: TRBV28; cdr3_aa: CASSLRSGFLYTF; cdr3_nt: TGTGCCAGCAGTTTACGGTCAGGCTTCCTCTACACCTTC
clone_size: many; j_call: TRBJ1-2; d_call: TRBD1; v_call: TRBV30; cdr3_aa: CACTGEGSYGYTF; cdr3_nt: TGTGCCTGCACAGGGGAGGGAAGCTATGGCTACACCTTC
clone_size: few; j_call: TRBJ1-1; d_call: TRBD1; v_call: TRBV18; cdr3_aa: CASSPDRDATEAFF; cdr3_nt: TGTGCCAGCTCACCGGACAGGGACGCCACTGAAGCTTTCTTT